These 3 T cell receptor beta chains came from one sample sequenced in a study of cytomegalovirus exposure and HLA in healthy donors (dated by TCRdb to 2015 to 2018). Libraries were prepared through the immunoSEQ multiplex PCR assay. Sourced from immuneACCESS, this table was stored by TCRdb with only in-frame sequences that have V and J called. A share of the clones is absent; for the studies checked, an unresolved V gene accounts for under half, and the remainder has no known explanation. The sample profile shows roughly 300,000 clones; around 89% of them were found once. The ten largest account for over 0.85% of the sample. Sequences were obtained from PBMCs. The receptors here all came from a woman between 18 and 30 years old in good health and CMV-seronegative.

This clone appeared a few times. The chain recombines TRBV4-3 with TRBJ2-7; TRBD1 is a possible D gene (6 bases). The CDR3 extends over 16 amino acids. Trimming shortened V by 5 bases and J by 0 bases, and 17 bases separated the two germline ends. The germline V gene has CDR1 LGHNA and CDR2 YSLEER. CDR3 nucleotide sequence: TGCGCCAGCAGCGCCAGGCAGGGGCCGCTCTCCTACGAGCAGTACTTC. Encoded protein: CASSARQGPLSYEQYF.

This clone appeared once. The V call is TRBV5-1, the J call TRBJ2-1, with D possibly being TRBD2 (6 bases). Trimming removed 0 bases from V and 9 bases from J, with 7 bases in between. CDR1 and CDR2 from the germline V gene are SGHRS and YFSETQ. CDR3 size: 12 residues. The CDR3 DNA follows: TGCGCCAGCAGCTTGGGGCGGGGTGAGCAGTTCTTC. Translating gives CASSLGRGEQFF. Together with reference TRBV5-1 and TRBJ2-1, the CDR3 gives the full variable domain: KAGVTQTPRYLIKTRGQQVTLSCSPISGHRSVSWYQQTPGQGLQFLFEYFSETQRNKGNFPGRFSGRQFSNSRSEMNVSTLELGDSALYLCASSLGRGEQFFGPGTRLTVL.

The chain combines TRBV9 with TRBJ1-2; no definite D call. The CDR3 has 14 residues. V was shortened by 2 bases and J by 0 bases, with 8 bases between the two germline ends. CDR1 is SGDLS and CDR2 is YYNGEE in the germline V gene. The CDR3, as DNA: TGTGCCAGCAGCGTGGCAGATACTAACTATGGCTACACCTTC. Encoded protein: CASSVADTNYGYTF.